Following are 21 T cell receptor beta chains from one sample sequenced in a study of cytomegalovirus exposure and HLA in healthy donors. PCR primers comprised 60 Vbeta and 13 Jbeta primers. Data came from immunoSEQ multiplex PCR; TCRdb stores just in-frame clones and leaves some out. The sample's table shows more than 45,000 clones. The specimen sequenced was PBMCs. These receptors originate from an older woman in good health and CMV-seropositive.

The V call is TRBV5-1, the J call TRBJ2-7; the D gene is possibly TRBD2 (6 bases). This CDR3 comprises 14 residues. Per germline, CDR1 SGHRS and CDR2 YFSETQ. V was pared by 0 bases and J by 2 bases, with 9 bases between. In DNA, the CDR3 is TGCGCCAGCAGCTTGGGCGGGACCACCTACGAGCAGTACTTC. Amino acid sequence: CASSLGGTTYEQYF.

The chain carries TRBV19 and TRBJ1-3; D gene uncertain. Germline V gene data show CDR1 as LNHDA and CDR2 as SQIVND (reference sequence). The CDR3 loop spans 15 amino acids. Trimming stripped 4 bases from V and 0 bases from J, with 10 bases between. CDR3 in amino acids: CASSTRLSSGNTIYF. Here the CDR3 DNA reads TGTGCCAGTAGTACGAGGCTGTCCTCTGGAAACACCATATATTTT. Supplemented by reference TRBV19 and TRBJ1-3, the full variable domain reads DGGITQSPKYLFRKEGQNVTLSCEQNLNHDAMYWYRQDPGQGLRLIYYSQIVNDFQKGDIAEGYSVSREKKESFPLTVTSAQKNPTAFYLCASSTRLSSGNTIYFGEGSWLTVV.

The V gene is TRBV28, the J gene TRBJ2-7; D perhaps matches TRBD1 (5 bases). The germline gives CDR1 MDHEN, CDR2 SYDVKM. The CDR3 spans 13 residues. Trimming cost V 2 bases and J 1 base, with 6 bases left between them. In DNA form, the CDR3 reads TGTGCCAGCAGTTTACAGGGATCCTACGAGCAGTACTTC. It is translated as CASSLQGSYEQYF.

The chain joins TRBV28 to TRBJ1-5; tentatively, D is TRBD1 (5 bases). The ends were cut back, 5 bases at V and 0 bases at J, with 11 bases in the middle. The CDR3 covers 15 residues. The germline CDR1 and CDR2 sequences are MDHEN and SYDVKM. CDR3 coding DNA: TGTGCCAGCAGTGTTACAGGAGTTAGCAATCAGCCCCAGCATTTT. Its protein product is CASSVTGVSNQPQHF.

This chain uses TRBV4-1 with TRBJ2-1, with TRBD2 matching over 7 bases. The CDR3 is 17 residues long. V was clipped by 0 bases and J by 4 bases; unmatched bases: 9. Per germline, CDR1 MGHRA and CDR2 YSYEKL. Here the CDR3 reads CASSQDVGGGAYNEQFF. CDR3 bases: TGCGCCAGCAGCCAAGATGTTGGCGGGGGAGCTTACAATGAGCAGTTCTTC.

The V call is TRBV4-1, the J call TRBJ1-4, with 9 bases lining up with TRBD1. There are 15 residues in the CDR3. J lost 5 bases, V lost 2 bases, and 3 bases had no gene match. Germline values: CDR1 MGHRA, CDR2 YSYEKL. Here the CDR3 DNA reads TGCGCCAGCAGCCAATCGGGACAGGGAAATGAAAAACTGTTTTTT. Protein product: CASSQSGQGNEKLFF.

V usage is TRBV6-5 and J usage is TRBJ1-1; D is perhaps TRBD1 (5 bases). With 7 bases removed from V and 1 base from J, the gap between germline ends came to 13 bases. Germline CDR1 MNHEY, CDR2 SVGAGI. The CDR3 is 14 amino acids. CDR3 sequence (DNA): TGTGCCAGCACTCCACCCGGGGGGAACACTGAAGCTTTCTTT. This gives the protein CASTPPGGNTEAFF.

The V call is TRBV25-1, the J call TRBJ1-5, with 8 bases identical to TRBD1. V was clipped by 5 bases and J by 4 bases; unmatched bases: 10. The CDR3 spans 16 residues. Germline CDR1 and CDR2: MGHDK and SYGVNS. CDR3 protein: CASSPSGQAGNQPQHF. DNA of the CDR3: TGTGCCAGCAGTCCCTCGGGACAGGCTGGGAATCAGCCCCAGCATTTT.

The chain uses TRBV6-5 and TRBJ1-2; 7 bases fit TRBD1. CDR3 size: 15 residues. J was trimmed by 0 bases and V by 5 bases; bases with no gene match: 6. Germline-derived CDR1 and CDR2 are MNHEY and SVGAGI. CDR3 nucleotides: TGTGCCAGCAGTGGCCGGGACAGCCCTAACTATGGCTACACCTTC. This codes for CASSGRDSPNYGYTF.

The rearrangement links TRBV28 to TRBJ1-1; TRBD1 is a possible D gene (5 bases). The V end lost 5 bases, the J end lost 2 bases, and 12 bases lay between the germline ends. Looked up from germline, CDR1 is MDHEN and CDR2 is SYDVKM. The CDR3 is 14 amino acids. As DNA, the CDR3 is TGTGCCAGCAGTCCCAGGGCATCCAACACTGAAGCTTTCTTT. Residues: CASSPRASNTEAFF.

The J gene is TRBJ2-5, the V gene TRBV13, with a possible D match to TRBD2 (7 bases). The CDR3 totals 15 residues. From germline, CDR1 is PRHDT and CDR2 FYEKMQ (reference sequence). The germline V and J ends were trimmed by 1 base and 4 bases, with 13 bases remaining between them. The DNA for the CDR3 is TGTGCCAGCAGCTTAGAGGAGGGGGGGCGAGAGACCCAGTACTTC. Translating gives CASSLEEGGRETQYF.

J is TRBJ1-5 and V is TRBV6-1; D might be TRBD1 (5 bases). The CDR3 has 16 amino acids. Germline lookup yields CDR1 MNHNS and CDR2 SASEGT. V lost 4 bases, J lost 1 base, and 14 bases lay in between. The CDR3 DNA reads TGTGCCAGCAGTGGGGAGTTCGGGGGGAGCAATCAGCCCCAGCATTTT. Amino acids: CASSGEFGGSNQPQHF.

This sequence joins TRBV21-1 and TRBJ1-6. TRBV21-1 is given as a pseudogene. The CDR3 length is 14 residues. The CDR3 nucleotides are TGTGCCAGCAGCAAAGCGCTCGGTAATTCACCCCTCCACTTT. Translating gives CASSKALGNSPLHF.

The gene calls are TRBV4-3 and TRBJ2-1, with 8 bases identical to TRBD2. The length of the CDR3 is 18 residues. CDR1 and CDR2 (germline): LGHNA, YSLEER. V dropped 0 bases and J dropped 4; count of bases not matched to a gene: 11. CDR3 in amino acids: CASSQDTPGLGSYNEQFF. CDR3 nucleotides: TGCGCCAGCAGCCAAGATACTCCGGGACTAGGCTCTTACAATGAGCAGTTCTTC.

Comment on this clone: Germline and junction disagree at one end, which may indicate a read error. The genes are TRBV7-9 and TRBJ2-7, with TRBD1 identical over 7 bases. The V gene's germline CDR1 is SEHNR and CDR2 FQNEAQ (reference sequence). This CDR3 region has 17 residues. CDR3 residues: CASSLGGAAGGVSARNF. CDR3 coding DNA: TGTGCCAGCAGCTTAGGAGGGGCGGCAGGGGGAGTTTCGGCTCGGAACTTC.

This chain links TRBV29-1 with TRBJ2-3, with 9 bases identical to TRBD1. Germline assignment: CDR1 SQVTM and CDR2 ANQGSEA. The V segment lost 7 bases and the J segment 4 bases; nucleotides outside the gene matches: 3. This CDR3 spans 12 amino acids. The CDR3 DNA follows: TGCAGCGGGACAGGGGCGTCAGATACGCAGTATTTT. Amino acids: CSGTGASDTQYF.

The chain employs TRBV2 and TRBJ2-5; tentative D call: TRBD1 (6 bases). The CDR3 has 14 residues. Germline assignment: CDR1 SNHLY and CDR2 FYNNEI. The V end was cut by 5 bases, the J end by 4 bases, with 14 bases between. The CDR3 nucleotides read TGTGCCAGCAGTCGCAACCGGGACACAGAGACCCAGTACTTC. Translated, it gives CASSRNRDTETQYF. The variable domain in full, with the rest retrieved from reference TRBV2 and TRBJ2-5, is EPEVTQTPSHQVTQMGQEVILRCVPISNHLYFYWYRQILGQKVEFLVSFYNNEISEKSEIFDDQFSVERPDGSNFTLKIRSTKLEDSAMYFCASSRNRDTETQYFGPGTRLLVL.

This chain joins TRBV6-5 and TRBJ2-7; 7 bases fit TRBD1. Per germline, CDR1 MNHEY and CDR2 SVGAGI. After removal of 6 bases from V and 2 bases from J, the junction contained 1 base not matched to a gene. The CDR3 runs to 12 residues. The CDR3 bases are TGTGCCAGCAGAGGGACAGCCTACGAGCAGTACTTC. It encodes CASRGTAYEQYF.

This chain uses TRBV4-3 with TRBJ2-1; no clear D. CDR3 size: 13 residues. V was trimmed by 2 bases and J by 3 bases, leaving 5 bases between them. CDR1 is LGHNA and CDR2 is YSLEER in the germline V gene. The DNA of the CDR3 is TGCGCCAGCAGCCAACACAGCTACAATGAGCAGTTCTTC. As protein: CASSQHSYNEQFF.

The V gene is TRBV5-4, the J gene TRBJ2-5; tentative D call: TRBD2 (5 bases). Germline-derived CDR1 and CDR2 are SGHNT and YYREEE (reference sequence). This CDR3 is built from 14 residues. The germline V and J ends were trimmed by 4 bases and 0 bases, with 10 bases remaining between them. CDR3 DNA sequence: TGTGCCAGCAGCGGTTACGGGGACCAAGAGACCCAGTACTTC. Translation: CASSGYGDQETQYF.

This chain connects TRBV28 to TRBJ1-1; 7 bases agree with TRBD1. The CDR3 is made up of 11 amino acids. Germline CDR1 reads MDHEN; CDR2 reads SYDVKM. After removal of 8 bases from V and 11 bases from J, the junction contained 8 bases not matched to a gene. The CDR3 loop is CASVNRGSAFF. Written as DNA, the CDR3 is TGTGCCAGCGTAAACAGGGGCAGTGCTTTCTTT.